This TCR beta chain was recorded in a study of blood T cells in healthy people across ages. Then a second PCR, running roughly 7 to 12 cycles, was carried out with a sample-barcoded 5' primer and a J-beta primer mix. A single record per CDR3 protein comes from TCRdb applying MiXCR to the 5' RACE reads. This table holds 730,000 or so distinct CDR3 sequences, roughly two fifths found once. This CDR3 is built from 15 residues. Germline values: CDR1 SGDLS, CDR2 YYNGEE. V lost 0 bases to trimming and J lost 4 bases; unmatched junction nucleotides: 4. Sequenced input: blood. J is TRBJ2-3 and V is TRBV9, with 8 bases matching TRBD2. This clonotype was sampled from a man older than 75 in good health. The DNA of the CDR3 is TGTGCCAGCAGCGTAGCGGGGGGGTCTTCAGATACGCAGTATTTT. Translated: CASSVAGGSSDTQYF.